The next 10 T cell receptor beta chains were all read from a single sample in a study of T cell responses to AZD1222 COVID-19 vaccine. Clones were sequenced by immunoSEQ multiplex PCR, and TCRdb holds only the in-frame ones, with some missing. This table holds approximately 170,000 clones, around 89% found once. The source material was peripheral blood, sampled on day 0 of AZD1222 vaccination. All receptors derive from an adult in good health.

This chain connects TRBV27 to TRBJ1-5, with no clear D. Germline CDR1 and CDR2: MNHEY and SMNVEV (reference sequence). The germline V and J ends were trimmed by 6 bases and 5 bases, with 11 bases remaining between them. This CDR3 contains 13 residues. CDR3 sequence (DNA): TGTGCCAGCAGCGGGCAATGGGATCAGCCCCAGCATTTT. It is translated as CASSGQWDQPQHF.

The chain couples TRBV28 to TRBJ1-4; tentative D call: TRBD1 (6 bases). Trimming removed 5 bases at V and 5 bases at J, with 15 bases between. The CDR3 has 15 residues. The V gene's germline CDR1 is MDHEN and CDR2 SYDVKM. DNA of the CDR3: TGTGCCAGCAGTGATCTCACCGGGACAAATGAAAAACTGTTTTTT. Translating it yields CASSDLTGTNEKLFF.

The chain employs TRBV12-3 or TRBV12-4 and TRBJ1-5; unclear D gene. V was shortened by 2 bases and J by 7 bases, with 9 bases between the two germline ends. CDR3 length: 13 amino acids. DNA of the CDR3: TGTGCCAGCAGTTTAAGGGAGAGGCAGCCCCAGCATTTT. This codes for CASSLRERQPQHF.

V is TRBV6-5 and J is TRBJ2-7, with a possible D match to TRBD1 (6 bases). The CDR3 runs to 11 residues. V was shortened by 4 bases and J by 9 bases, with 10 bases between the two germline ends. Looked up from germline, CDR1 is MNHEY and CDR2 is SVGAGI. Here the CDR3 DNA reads TGTGCCAGCAGTTTCGGACAGATGCAGTACGTC. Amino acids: CASSFGQMQYV.

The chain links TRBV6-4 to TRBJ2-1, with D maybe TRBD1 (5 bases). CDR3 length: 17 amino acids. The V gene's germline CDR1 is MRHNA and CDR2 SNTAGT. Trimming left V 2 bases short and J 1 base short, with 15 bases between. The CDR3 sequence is CASSDIGAAGSYNEQFF. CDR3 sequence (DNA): TGTGCCAGCAGTGACATTGGGGCCGCAGGGTCCTACAATGAGCAGTTCTTC.

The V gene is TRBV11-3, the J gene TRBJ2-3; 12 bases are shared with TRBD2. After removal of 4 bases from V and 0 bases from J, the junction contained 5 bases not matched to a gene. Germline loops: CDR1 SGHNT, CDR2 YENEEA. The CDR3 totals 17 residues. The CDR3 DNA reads TGTGCCAGCAGCTCCTGGACTAGCGGGGCCAGCACAGATACGCAGTATTTT. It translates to CASSSWTSGASTDTQYF. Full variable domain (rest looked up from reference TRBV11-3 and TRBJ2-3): EAGVVQSPRYKIIEKKQPVAFWCNPISGHNTLYWYLQNLGQGPELLIRYENEEAVDDSQLPKDRFSAERLKGVDSTLKIQPAELGDSAVYLCASSSWTSGASTDTQYFGPGTRLTVL.

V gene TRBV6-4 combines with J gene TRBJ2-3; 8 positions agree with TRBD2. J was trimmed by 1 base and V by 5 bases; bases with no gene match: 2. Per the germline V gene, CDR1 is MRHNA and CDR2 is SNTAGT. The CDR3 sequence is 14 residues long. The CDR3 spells CASSRRGGTDTQYF. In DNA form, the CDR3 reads TGTGCCAGCAGTAGGCGGGGGGGCACAGATACGCAGTATTTT.

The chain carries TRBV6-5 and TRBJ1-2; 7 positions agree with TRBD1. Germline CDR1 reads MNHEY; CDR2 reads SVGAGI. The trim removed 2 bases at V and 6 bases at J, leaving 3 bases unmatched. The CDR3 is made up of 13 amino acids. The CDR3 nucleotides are TGTGCCAGCAGTTACGGGCAGGGGGATGGCTACACCTTC. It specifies CASSYGQGDGYTF.

As DNA, the CDR3 is TGTGCCAGCAGTGACAAGGCCCGATGGGTCGCCTACGAGCAGTACGTC. Its translation: CASSDKARWVAYEQYV. V gene TRBV6-4 combines with J gene TRBJ2-7; D remains ambiguous. Trimming took off 2 bases at V and 2 bases at J, with 16 bases between the two ends. This CDR3 has 16 amino acids. CDR1 and CDR2 (germline): MRHNA, SNTAGT.

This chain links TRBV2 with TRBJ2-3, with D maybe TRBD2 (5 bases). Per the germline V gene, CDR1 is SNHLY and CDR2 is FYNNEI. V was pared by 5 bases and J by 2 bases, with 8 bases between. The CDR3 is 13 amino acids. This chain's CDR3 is CASSYSVTDTQYF. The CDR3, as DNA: TGTGCCAGCAGTTATAGCGTCACAGATACGCAGTATTTT.